This T cell receptor beta chain was observed in a study of early T cells in non-severe SARS-CoV-2 infection. Study-wide context: Investigators sequenced bulk RNA drawn from unsorted whole blood, and chains remained unpaired.

This clonotype was counted a few times. V dropped 0 bases and J dropped 0 bases, with 9 bases sitting between them. The germline gives CDR1 SEHNR, CDR2 FQNEAQ (reference sequence). There are 15 residues in the CDR3. Via MiXCR, TCRdb re-called the 5' RACE reads, giving one row per CDR3 protein. The data show approximately 65,000 distinct CDR3 sequences, roughly a tenth seen once. Input material: whole blood. The chain links TRBV7-9 to TRBJ2-7, with D hard to call. The TCR was taken from an adult who was a healthcare worker with PCR-confirmed SARS-CoV-2 infection or an uninfected control (not recorded which). The CDR3 region is CASSLASNSSYEQYF. CDR3 coding DNA: TGTGCCAGCAGCTTAGCATCAAACAGCTCCTACGAGCAGTACTTC.